The entry that follows covers one T cell receptor beta chain sequence. The data originate from a study of blood T cell repertoires in COVID-19. Whole-study context: The samples span acute and convalescent COVID-19 from the United States, Italy and Spain. Nucleic acid was either cDNA or gDNA, and it came from T cells, B-cell-depleted T cells, or PBMCs.

How the authors handled the data: By means of reference gene primer amplification, nucleated cell counts were estimated. The assay was immunoSEQ multiplex PCR, and TCRdb's table has in-frame clones only and misses some. The V and J calls and the clone size are those of that table, but D and trimming were determined from the DNA. The sample lists around 250,000 clones, roughly 86% seen once, with approximately 6.8% in the top ten. The germline V gene encodes CDR1 LNHDA and CDR2 SQIVND (reference sequence). This CDR3 has 14 amino acids. Trimming removed 3 bases from V and 7 bases from J, with 15 bases in between.

Sequencing was done on a sample of peripheral blood. The rearrangement joins TRBV19 to TRBJ1-2; perhaps TRBD1 as D (6 bases). This receptor was identified in a woman between 65 and 79 years old with active or convalescent COVID-19. The CDR3 coding sequence is TGTGCCAGTAGTATGGACAGTTACAAGGGTGGCTACACCTTC. It encodes CASSMDSYKGGYTF.